This T cell receptor (beta chain) came from a study of human T cells and chemical hapten exposure. Study-level background: Each patch test put 0.01% DPC on the upper back, and results were read at 6 days.

TCRdb reprocessed the RACE reads with MiXCR, giving one entry per CDR3 protein. The sample has 130,000 or so distinct CDR3 sequences; roughly 12% are singletons. This clonotype was picked up one time. Described time point: patch test 3, about 24 weeks after DPC sensitization. Described treatment: therapeutic diphenylcyclopropenone sensitization with weekly scalp DPC. The CDR3 covers 17 residues. Trimming took 1 base from V and 4 from J, leaving 17 bases between them. Germline CDR1 is SGHDN and CDR2 is FVKESK. The chain has TRBV14 and TRBJ2-1; D ambiguous. Sequencing was performed on whole blood, taken in connection with sensitization to the hapten diphenylcyclopropenone (DPC). The TCR sequence derives from a woman between 45 and 65 years old with alopecia areata. Some clones in this sample may be carry-over from other donors' samples. The CDR3: CASSQVFLQLSYNEQFF. CDR3 sequence (DNA): TGTGCCAGCAGCCAAGTTTTCTTACAGTTAAGTTACAATGAGCAGTTCTTC.